These 18 T cell receptor beta chains originate from one sample sequenced in a study of T cell changes during pregnancy in multiple sclerosis. TCRdb keeps only in-frame clones here, not all; method: immunoSEQ multiplex PCR. This table holds around 52,000 clones, about 86% found once. The sample comprised peripheral blood from another person, used as feeder cells. The receptor source for this set is a human donor whose cells served as feeder cells for cultures in a pregnancy study.

The V gene is TRBV5-8, the J gene TRBJ2-3, with unresolved D. Germline V gene sequence: CDR1 SGHTS, CDR2 YDEGEE. The CDR3 sequence is 15 residues long. Trimming left V 3 bases short and J 3 bases short, with 14 bases between. This CDR3 reads CASSSRTVRTDTQYF. The CDR3 DNA follows: TGTGCCAGCAGCTCCCGGACGGTGCGAACAGATACGCAGTATTTT.

This sequence joins TRBV28 and TRBJ2-4, with a possible D match to TRBD2 (6 bases). CDR3 length: 15 residues. The ends were cut back, 3 bases at V and 1 base at J, with 10 bases in the middle. Germline V gene data show CDR1 as MDHEN and CDR2 as SYDVKM. The CDR3 region has the DNA TGTGCCAGCAGTTTTTCTAGCGCGGCCAAAAACATTCAGTACTTC. Translating it yields CASSFSSAAKNIQYF.

The chain combines TRBV2 with TRBJ2-7; 7 positions match TRBD1. J gave up 2 bases and V 1 base, and 5 bases lay outside the gene matches. The CDR3 has 15 residues. Germline-derived CDR1 and CDR2 are SNHLY and FYNNEI. This CDR3 is CASSEDRQGPYEQYF. CDR3 sequence (DNA): TGTGCCAGCAGTGAAGACAGACAGGGCCCCTACGAGCAGTACTTC.

V is TRBV5-1 and J is TRBJ2-7, with 7 bases matching TRBD1. The junction had 3 bases not matched to a gene; V was cut back by 4 bases and J by 2 bases. The germline gives CDR1 SGHRS, CDR2 YFSETQ. CDR3 length equals 13 residues. The CDR3 DNA follows: TGCGCCAGCAGCGAGGGACAGCCCTACGAGCAGTACTTC. This gives the protein CASSEGQPYEQYF.

V is TRBV27 and J is TRBJ2-2; D unclear. The CDR3 length is 18 residues. Trimming cost V 5 bases and J 4 bases, with 23 bases left between them. Per the germline V gene, CDR1 is MNHEY and CDR2 is SMNVEV (reference sequence). The CDR3 is CASSPNWALSSRTGELFF. The CDR3 DNA reads as TGTGCCAGCAGTCCCAACTGGGCCTTGAGTAGCCGCACCGGGGAGCTGTTTTTT.

The chain combines TRBV27 with TRBJ2-4; 8 bases are shared with TRBD2. CDR1 and CDR2 (germline): MNHEY, SMNVEV (reference sequence). The trim removed 5 bases at V and 0 bases at J, leaving 15 bases unmatched. The CDR3 contains 19 residues. The CDR3 region has the DNA TGTGCCAGCAGTCGGGAGGGCACACCCCGAGCCATAGCCAAAAACATTCAGTACTTC. This translates into CASSREGTPRAIAKNIQYF.

This CDR3 is CASRMDPGNQPQHF. CDR3 nucleotide sequence: TGTGCCAGCAGAATGGATCCTGGCAATCAGCCCCAGCATTTT. V usage is TRBV2 and J usage is TRBJ1-5; D gene unclear. Trimming stripped 6 bases from V and 2 bases from J, with 11 bases between. Germline CDR1 SNHLY, CDR2 FYNNEI. This CDR3 is built from 14 residues. The variable domain in full, completed from reference TRBV2 and TRBJ1-5, reads EPEVTQTPSHQVTQMGQEVILRCVPISNHLYFYWYRQILGQKVEFLVSFYNNEISEKSEIFDDQFSVERPDGSNFTLKIRSTKLEDSAMYFCASRMDPGNQPQHFGDGTRLSIL.

The genes are TRBV5-1 and TRBJ1-2; 12 positions agree with TRBD1. The germline V gene encodes CDR1 SGHRS and CDR2 YFSETQ. The CDR3 extends over 19 amino acids. The junction had 17 bases not matched to a gene; V was cut back by 4 bases and J by 4 bases. This CDR3 reads CASSPQTGTGGERGYGYTF. The DNA of the CDR3 is TGCGCCAGCAGCCCCCAAACCGGGACAGGGGGCGAGCGGGGCTATGGCTACACCTTC.

This clone came up once. The chain joins TRBV7-2 to TRBJ2-4; 8 bases match TRBD2. CDR3 size: 15 residues. Trimming cost V 3 bases and J 5 bases; bases outside gene matches: 6. CDR1 is SGHTA and CDR2 is FQGNSA in the germline V gene. The CDR3 DNA follows: TGTGCCAGCAGCTTGGTTACTAGCGGACAAAACATTCAGTACTTC. Encoded protein: CASSLVTSGQNIQYF.

The chain uses TRBV30 and TRBJ1-5, with TRBD1 identical over 8 bases. The CDR3 extends over 15 amino acids. After removal of 4 bases from V and 4 bases from J, the junction contained 9 bases not matched to a gene. Germline CDR1 is GTSNPN and CDR2 is SVGIG (reference sequence). In DNA form, the CDR3 reads TGTGCCTGGAATCCATTAGGGACAGGTAATCAGCCCCAGCATTTT. This sequence encodes CAWNPLGTGNQPQHF.

CDR3 DNA: TGTGCCAGCAGCTTAGCGGGCAGGGGTTCGGTATCAGAGACCCAGTACTTC. This gives the protein CASSLAGRGSVSETQYF. The genes are TRBV7-2 and TRBJ2-5, with D tentatively TRBD1 (6 bases). The CDR3 runs to 17 residues. Germline CDR1 SGHTA, CDR2 FQGNSA. Trimming removed 0 bases from V and 4 bases from J, with 18 bases in between. The full variable domain, with the rest looked up from reference TRBV7-2 and TRBJ2-5, is GAGVSQSPSNKVTEKGKDVELRCDPISGHTALYWYRQSLGQGLEFLIYFQGNSAPDKSGLPSDRFSAERTGGSVSTLTIQRTQQEDSAVYLCASSLAGRGSVSETQYFGPGTRLLVL.

The chain links TRBV19 to TRBJ2-7; no firm D call. Trimming pared 1 base from V and 0 bases from J, leaving 7 bases between. Per germline, CDR1 LNHDA and CDR2 SQIVND (reference sequence). The CDR3 contains 14 residues. The CDR3 loop is CASSIGFGSYEQYF. In DNA, the CDR3 is TGTGCCAGTAGTATAGGTTTTGGCTCCTACGAGCAGTACTTC.

This chain joins TRBV18 and TRBJ1-1; TRBD1 matches 10 bases. The CDR3 extends over 17 amino acids. Germline loops: CDR1 KGHSH, CDR2 LQKENI. Trimming removed 0 bases from V and 0 bases from J; junction bases left unmatched: 4. In DNA form, the CDR3 reads TGTGCCAGCTCACCACCGGGACAGGGGAGAATGAACACTGAAGCTTTCTTT. It encodes CASSPPGQGRMNTEAFF. The full variable domain, rest sourced from reference TRBV18 and TRBJ1-1, is NAGVMQNPRHLVRRRGQEARLRCSPMKGHSHVYWYRQLPEEGLKFMVYLQKENIIDESGMPKERFSAEFPKEGPSILRIQQVVRGDSAAYFCASSPPGQGRMNTEAFFGQGTRLTVV.

The chain couples TRBV18 to TRBJ1-6; 7 bases agree with TRBD1. The junction had 9 bases not matched to a gene; V was cut back by 6 bases and J by 7 bases. Germline loops: CDR1 KGHSH, CDR2 LQKENI. The CDR3 is 15 amino acids. The CDR3 region is CASSPGGQWNSPLHF. DNA of the CDR3: TGTGCCAGCTCTCCGGGGGGACAGTGGAATTCACCCCTCCACTTT.

The chain employs TRBV13 and TRBJ2-1, with 9 bases fitting TRBD2. Trimming removed 6 bases from V and 5 bases from J; junction bases left unmatched: 8. CDR3 size: 15 residues. Germline V lookup: CDR1 PRHDT, CDR2 FYEKMQ (reference sequence). The CDR3 bases are TGTGCCAGCAGTCTGCGGGGGGGCCAGGACAATGAGCAGTTCTTC. Protein: CASSLRGGQDNEQFF.

This chain uses TRBV9 with TRBJ2-7; D not resolved. The CDR3 is 12 residues long. Germline values: CDR1 SGDLS, CDR2 YYNGEE. With 4 bases removed from V and 7 bases from J, the gap between germline ends came to 12 bases. The CDR3 nucleotides read TGTGCCAGCAGCCCCGGACCTGGGGAGCAGTACTTC. Its translation: CASSPGPGEQYF.

In DNA form, the CDR3 reads TGTGCCAGCAGTTATCCGGATTTGCTCTATGGCTACACCTTC. Translating gives CASSYPDLLYGYTF. V usage is TRBV6-5 and J usage is TRBJ1-2; D not resolved. Germline V CDR1 and CDR2: MNHEY, SVGAGI. V gave up 3 bases and J gave up 4 bases, with 12 bases separating them. This CDR3 contains 14 residues.

The chain employs TRBV29-1 and TRBJ2-5, with 11 bases identical to TRBD1. Germline V gene lookup returns CDR1 SQVTM and CDR2 ANQGSEA. V lost 8 bases and J lost 2; bases outside the gene matches: 16. The CDR3 runs to 17 residues. The CDR3 DNA reads as TGCAGCATATCCGGACAGGGGGCAGGTGGGCTACAAGAGACCCAGTACTTC. Its translation is CSISGQGAGGLQETQYF.